Included here is one TCR beta chain sequence, with context. Per the study methods: By means of reference gene primer amplification, nucleated cell counts were estimated. TCRdb's copy holds only in-frame clones and misses some; the assay was immunoSEQ multiplex PCR. That table furnishes V, J and clone size, whereas the DNA furnished D and trimming. This sample has about 200,000 clones, with about 88% found just once. Seattle's cohort entered during active infection and was followed longitudinally. This specimen comes from a study of blood T cell repertoires in COVID-19. The TCR sequence derives from a woman aged 45-65 years with COVID-19, enrolled during active disease. The sample consisted of peripheral blood.

The CDR3 DNA follows: TGTGCCAGCAGCCAGACGCAGGGACAGGGTACCCACGAGCAGTACTTC. Translation: CASSQTQGQGTHEQYF. This rearrangement joins TRBV7-8 to TRBJ2-7, with 9 bases identical to TRBD1. The germline gives CDR1 SGHVS, CDR2 FQNEAQ. J was trimmed by 5 bases and V by 5 bases; bases with no gene match: 13. This CDR3 is built from 16 residues.